One sample yielded the 5 T cell receptor beta chains listed below, sequenced in a study of blood T cell repertoires in COVID-19. Generated by immunoSEQ multiplex PCR, the TCRdb table keeps only in-frame clones and is missing some. The repertoire holds about 140,000 clones, with approximately 86% as singletons. The sample was peripheral blood. The source of these receptors is a human donor in a cohort sampled during active COVID-19.

This clone was counted only a few times. The chain carries TRBV19 and TRBJ2-2; D is unclear. Germline V lookup: CDR1 LNHDA, CDR2 SQIVND (reference sequence). Trimming removed 4 bases at V and 3 bases at J, with 9 bases between. This CDR3 region has 14 residues. The chain's CDR3 is CASSKEAYTGELFF. CDR3 in DNA: TGTGCCAGTAGTAAGGAAGCGTACACCGGGGAGCTGTTTTTT.

This clone has more than one count but fewer than ten. The V call is TRBV7-6, the J call TRBJ2-7; D remains ambiguous. Trimming removed 4 bases from V and 5 bases from J, with 18 bases in between. CDR1 and CDR2 (germline): SGHVS, FNYEAQ. The length of the CDR3 is 15 residues. In nucleotides, the CDR3 is TGTGCCAGCAGCTACAGACCTTCCCTTGGCGACGAGCAGTACTTC. This sequence encodes CASSYRPSLGDEQYF.

This chain uses TRBV5-6 with TRBJ2-7; D might be TRBD1 (6 bases). With 1 base removed from V and 2 bases from J, the gap between germline ends came to 13 bases. This CDR3 has 15 amino acids. CDR1 is SGHDT and CDR2 is YYEEEE in the germline V gene. CDR3 sequence reads: CASSLISGQAYEQYF. The CDR3 nucleotides are TGTGCCAGCAGCTTGATATCGGGACAAGCCTACGAGCAGTACTTC.

V usage is TRBV11-2 and J usage is TRBJ2-3; D might be TRBD1 (6 bases). Trimming removed 2 bases at V and 2 bases at J, with 14 bases between. The germline V gene encodes CDR1 SGHAT and CDR2 FQNNGV. There are 16 residues in the CDR3. The CDR3 DNA sequence: TGTGCCAGCAGCTTATGGGGGACACCTTCCACAGATACGCAGTATTTT. Its protein is CASSLWGTPSTDTQYF.

The chain has TRBV3-1 (or the pseudogene TRBV3-2) and TRBJ2-5; tentatively, D is TRBD1 (6 bases). Germline V CDR1 and CDR2: LGHDT, YNNKEL (reference sequence). The CDR3 contains 16 residues. Trimming left V 0 bases short and J 4 bases short, with 15 bases between. CDR3 DNA sequence: TGTGCCAGCAGCCAAGAACAAACAGGGTATCGAGAGACCCAGTACTTC. The encoded protein is CASSQEQTGYRETQYF.